What follows are 22 T cell receptor beta chains derived from one specimen sequenced in a study of cytomegalovirus exposure and HLA in healthy donors. PCR amplification relied on 60 Vbeta primers (plus 13 Jbeta primers). Libraries were prepared by immunoSEQ multiplex PCR; TCRdb keeps only in-frame clonotypes and omits some of them. The sample gives around 150,000 clones, roughly 65% of which show up once; approximately 4.3% is in the top ten. Sequenced sample: PBMCs. These receptors were obtained from a man between 60 and 75 years old in good health and CMV-seronegative.

The chain recombines TRBV29-1 with TRBJ1-1; 9 bases fit TRBD1. The germline V gene encodes CDR1 SQVTM and CDR2 ANQGSEA. The ends lost 3 bases at V and 6 bases at J; junction bases unmatched: 5. This CDR3 has 13 amino acids. The CDR3 DNA reads as TGCAGCGTTGAGGACAGGGGCCGGGCTGAAGCTTTCTTT. Its translation: CSVEDRGRAEAFF.

The genes are TRBV5-4 and TRBJ2-7, with TRBD2 identical over 7 bases. The germline CDR1 and CDR2 sequences are SGHNT and YYREEE (reference sequence). V shed 7 bases, J shed 3 bases, and the junction held 4 bases outside the gene matches. The CDR3 runs 12 residues. The CDR3 nucleotides read TGTGCCAGCGGGGAGGGGAACTACGAGCAGTACTTC. Its translation: CASGEGNYEQYF.

The rearrangement links TRBV29-1 to TRBJ2-7; D perhaps matches TRBD1 (6 bases). The V and J ends lost 6 bases and 6 bases respectively, with 15 bases between them. The CDR3 is 12 amino acids. Germline V lookup: CDR1 SQVTM, CDR2 ANQGSEA. Written as DNA, the CDR3 is TGCAGCGTCCTGCCGGGACAAGGCGAGCAGTACTTC. Protein: CSVLPGQGEQYF.

The chain has TRBV28 and TRBJ2-3, with 7 positions matching TRBD1. Germline CDR1 and CDR2: MDHEN and SYDVKM. J lost 1 base, V lost 2 bases, and 6 bases had no gene match. This CDR3 is built from 16 residues. The CDR3 DNA reads as TGTGCCAGCAGTTTAAGTGTAGGGGGCGGCACAGATACGCAGTATTTT. It yields the protein CASSLSVGGGTDTQYF.

The chain is built from TRBV7-3 and TRBJ2-7, with D perhaps matching TRBD2 (5 bases). Trimming took off 2 bases at V and 3 bases at J, with 11 bases between the two ends. Germline V gives CDR1 SGHTA, CDR2 FQGTGA. The CDR3 consists of 14 residues. The CDR3 region has the DNA TGTGCCAGCAGCTTAGGAGGAAGAGGCTACGAGCAGTACTTC. Amino acids: CASSLGGRGYEQYF.

CDR3 coding DNA: TGTGCCAGCAGTCTCGACAGGGTGAACACTGAAGCTTTCTTT. It yields the protein CASSLDRVNTEAFF. The gene calls are TRBV6-5 and TRBJ1-1; 7 bases line up with TRBD1. Germline V gene data show CDR1 as MNHEY and CDR2 as SVGAGI. CDR3 length equals 14 residues. The V gene end was trimmed by 5 bases and the J gene end by 0 bases; junction bases not matched to a gene: 3.

This clone turned up a few times. V and J are TRBV19 and TRBJ2-3, with a tentative D call TRBD1 (6 bases). The CDR3 totals 15 residues. Germline CDR1 reads LNHDA; CDR2 reads SQIVND (reference sequence). V dropped 6 bases and J dropped 2 bases, with 15 bases sitting between them. The CDR3 loop reads CASSSTGGYTDTQYF. CDR3 nucleotides: TGTGCCAGTAGCTCGACAGGCGGGTACACAGATACGCAGTATTTT.

The chain employs TRBV7-9 and TRBJ2-7; possible D gene TRBD1, 5 bases. The germline gives CDR1 SEHNR, CDR2 FQNEAQ (reference sequence). Trimming removed 2 bases at V and 0 bases at J, with 8 bases between. The length of the CDR3 is 14 residues. The CDR3 loop reads CASSLMQGSYEQYF. The CDR3 nucleotides read TGTGCCAGCAGCTTAATGCAGGGCTCCTACGAGCAGTACTTC.

The J gene is TRBJ2-5, the V gene TRBV18, with 10 bases that match TRBD2. After removal of 1 base from V and 4 bases from J, the junction contained 6 bases not matched to a gene. Per the germline V gene, CDR1 is KGHSH and CDR2 is LQKENI. This CDR3 contains 16 residues. The CDR3, as DNA: TGTGCCAGCTCACCACTAGCGGGAGGTCTTACAGAGACCCAGTACTTC. Translating it yields CASSPLAGGLTETQYF.

This clone was counted between two and nine times. The chain couples TRBV27 to TRBJ2-7, with 10 bases fitting TRBD2. The germline gives CDR1 MNHEY, CDR2 SMNVEV (reference sequence). The V segment lost 5 bases and the J segment 4 bases; nucleotides outside the gene matches: 8. This CDR3 has 15 amino acids. The DNA for the CDR3 is TGTGCCAGCAGTCTACAGCTAGCGGGAGAGTACGAGCAGTACTTC. Protein: CASSLQLAGEYEQYF.

This clone has just one count. The gene calls are TRBV4-3 and TRBJ2-3; possible D gene TRBD1, 6 bases. The CDR3 has 16 residues. Germline loops: CDR1 LGHNA, CDR2 YSLEER. With 0 bases removed from V and 9 bases from J, the gap between germline ends came to 19 bases. The CDR3 loop reads CASSQDSSRGRETQYF. DNA of the CDR3: TGCGCCAGCAGCCAAGATTCGAGCAGGGGAAGAGAGACGCAGTATTTT.

The rearrangement joins TRBV5-1 to TRBJ2-7; the D gene is possibly TRBD2 (5 bases). Trimming left V 0 bases short and J 2 bases short, with 9 bases between. Looked up from germline, CDR1 is SGHRS and CDR2 is YFSETQ. The CDR3 sequence is 14 residues long. The DNA of the CDR3 is TGCGCCAGCAGCTTGGATCTGGGAGCCTACGAGCAGTACTTC. Translating it yields CASSLDLGAYEQYF.

This clone was recorded a few times. The chain joins TRBV6-1 to TRBJ2-7; 9 positions agree with TRBD2. Trimming at V came to 8 bases and at J to 4 bases, leaving 6 bases not matched to a gene. The CDR3 has 13 residues. Looked up from germline, CDR1 is MNHNS and CDR2 is SASEGT. The CDR3 coding sequence is TGTGCCAGCTCAGCTAGCGGGACTTACGAGCAGTACTTC. Its translation is CASSASGTYEQYF.

The chain recombines TRBV29-1 with TRBJ2-1; no reliable D call. The V end lost 5 bases, the J end lost 12 bases, and 5 bases lay between the germline ends. The CDR3 runs to 8 residues. The V gene's germline CDR1 is SQVTM and CDR2 ANQGSEA. CDR3 protein: CSVTGQFF. The DNA of the CDR3 is TGCAGCGTTACTGGGCAGTTCTTC.

The rearrangement links TRBV11-2 to TRBJ2-3; D is undetermined. CDR1 and CDR2 from the germline V gene are SGHAT and FQNNGV. This CDR3 is 15 amino acids long. The V gene lost 0 bases and the J gene lost 1 base, with 8 bases spanning the gap. The DNA of the CDR3 is TGTGCCAGCAGCTTAGATTTTGTCGGCACAGATACGCAGTATTTT. Protein sequence: CASSLDFVGTDTQYF.

This clone has a handful of counts. The chain uses TRBV27 and TRBJ2-1, with D maybe TRBD2 (6 bases). Trimming took 5 bases from V and 8 from J, leaving 22 bases between them. The CDR3 is 16 residues long. Germline CDR1 and CDR2: MNHEY and SMNVEV (reference sequence). This CDR3 reads CASSPQLGAGKDEQFF. Written as DNA, the CDR3 is TGTGCCAGCAGTCCTCAGTTGGGAGCGGGCAAGGATGAGCAGTTCTTC.

This clone was observed a handful of times. The rearrangement joins TRBV9 to TRBJ2-7, with D unclear. The germline V gene encodes CDR1 SGDLS and CDR2 YYNGEE. The V end lost 0 bases, the J end lost 2 bases, and 9 bases lay between the germline ends. This CDR3 is built from 14 residues. The CDR3 region is CASSVVPGTYEQYF. The CDR3 nucleotides are TGTGCCAGCAGCGTAGTTCCGGGTACCTACGAGCAGTACTTC. Using reference TRBV9 and TRBJ2-7 for the parts outside the CDR3, the full variable domain is DSGVTQTPKHLITATGQRVTLRCSPRSGDLSVYWYQQSLDQGLQFLIQYYNGEERAKGNILERFSAQQFPDLHSELNLSSLELGDSALYFCASSVVPGTYEQYFGPGTRLTVT.

V usage is TRBV4-3 and J usage is TRBJ1-4; the match to TRBD1 covers 11 bases. Germline V gene sequence: CDR1 LGHNA, CDR2 YSLEER. This CDR3 spans 18 amino acids. V lost 0 bases to trimming and J lost 4 bases; unmatched junction nucleotides: 7. The CDR3 sequence is CASSQEGGQGAYNEKLFF. The CDR3 nucleotides are TGCGCCAGCAGCCAAGAAGGCGGACAGGGGGCTTATAATGAAAAACTGTTTTTT.

The rearrangement joins TRBV30 to TRBJ1-4; TRBD1 aligns across 11 bases. The CDR3 is 13 residues long. Germline V CDR1 and CDR2: GTSNPN, SVGIG (reference sequence). Losses at the gene ends were 3 bases for V and 7 bases for J; bases not matched to a gene: 1. CDR3 loop: CAWRGTGGEKLFF. The CDR3 nucleotides are TGTGCCTGGAGAGGGACAGGGGGTGAAAAACTGTTTTTT.

J is TRBJ2-2 and V is TRBV10-2; 9 nucleotides agree with TRBD1. V trimming: 4 bases; J trimming: 4 bases; junction bases outside the gene matches: 7. Germline V gene lookup returns CDR1 WSHSY and CDR2 SAAADI. CDR3 length: 16 amino acids. Here the CDR3 reads CASSGVGQGRTGELFF. The DNA of the CDR3 is TGCGCCAGCAGTGGGGTGGGACAGGGCCGCACCGGGGAGCTGTTTTTT.

J is TRBJ2-1 and V is TRBV2; the D is unclear. V was trimmed by 4 bases and J by 5 bases, leaving 9 bases between them. Germline V gives CDR1 SNHLY, CDR2 FYNNEI. This CDR3 has 13 amino acids. CDR3 in DNA: TGTGCCAGCAGTGCACGGCAGGACAATGAGCAGTTCTTC. Protein product: CASSARQDNEQFF.

This chain's CDR3 is CASSFPLDGSSYNEQFF. The DNA of the CDR3 is TGCGCCAGCAGCTTCCCTCTCGACGGGAGCTCCTACAATGAGCAGTTCTTC. The gene calls are TRBV5-1 and TRBJ2-1; D possibly corresponds to TRBD2 (6 bases). This CDR3 region has 17 residues. V lost 2 bases and J lost 0, with 15 bases in between. CDR1 and CDR2 (germline): SGHRS, YFSETQ.